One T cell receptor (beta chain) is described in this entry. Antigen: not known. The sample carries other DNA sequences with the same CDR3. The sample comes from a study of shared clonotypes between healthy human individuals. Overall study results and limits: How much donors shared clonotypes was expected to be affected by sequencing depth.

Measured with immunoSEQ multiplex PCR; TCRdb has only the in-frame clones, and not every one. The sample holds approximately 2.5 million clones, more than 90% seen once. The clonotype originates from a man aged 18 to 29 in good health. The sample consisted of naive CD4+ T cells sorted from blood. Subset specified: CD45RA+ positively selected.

The CDR3 sequence: CASSLGGTGSYEQYF. CDR3 nucleotides: TGCGCCAGCAGCTTGGGTGGGACAGGGAGCTACGAGCAGTACTTC. The J gene is TRBJ2-7, the V gene TRBV5-1; 9 bases line up with TRBD1. V trimming: 0 bases; J trimming: 3 bases; junction bases outside the gene matches: 4. CDR1 SGHRS and CDR2 YFSETQ come from the germline V gene. This CDR3 has 15 residues.